Listed below are T cell receptor beta chains from one sample, sequenced in a study of blood T cell repertoires in COVID-19. TCRdb's table, derived via immunoSEQ multiplex PCR, lists solely in-frame clones and lacks some. The top ten clones hold around 6.5% of a sample with hundreds of thousands of clones, 85% to 90% of them seen once. The specimen sequenced was peripheral blood. These receptors all come from an elderly man with acute or convalescent COVID-19. Both conserved end residues are part of each CDR3. D genes are given only for firm matches. A clone size is listed for some rows: how often the clone was seen (once, few, many), or a class if it is expanded.

j_call: TRBJ2-2; d_call: .; clone_size: .; v_call: TRBV5-1; cdr3_nt: TGCGCCAGCAGCCGGTTGATTGCGAACACCGGGGAGCTGTTTTTT; cdr3_aa: CASSRLIANTGELFF
j_call: TRBJ2-2; d_call: TRBD2; clone_size: .; v_call: TRBV5-1; cdr3_nt: TGCGCCAGCTCCCGAGCGGGAGAGGCCGGGGAGCTGTTTTTT; cdr3_aa: CASSRAGEAGELFF
j_call: TRBJ2-3; d_call: .; clone_size: .; v_call: TRBV7-8; cdr3_nt: TGTGCCAGCAGCTTACCGGGAGCGCCAGATACGCAGTATTTT; cdr3_aa: CASSLPGAPDTQYF
j_call: TRBJ2-5; d_call: TRBD1; clone_size: .; v_call: TRBV5-4; cdr3_nt: TGTGCCAGCAGCCCTCAACTGACAGGGTCTGGGACCCAGTACTTC; cdr3_aa: CASSPQLTGSGTQYF
j_call: TRBJ1-4; d_call: .; clone_size: .; v_call: TRBV2; cdr3_nt: TGTGCCAGCAGTCCAAGGGGGTCTGCCTCGAATGAAAAACTGTTTTTT; cdr3_aa: CASSPRGSASNEKLFF
j_call: TRBJ2-3; d_call: .; clone_size: .; v_call: TRBV9; cdr3_nt: TGTGCCAGCAGCGAGGGGGGAGGGACCCTTAATACGCAGTATTTT; cdr3_aa: CASSEGGGTLNTQYF
j_call: TRBJ2-7; d_call: .; clone_size: .; v_call: TRBV18; cdr3_nt: TGTGCCAGCTCACCACCGGTAGGGGACGAGCAGTACTTC; cdr3_aa: CASSPPVGDEQYF
j_call: TRBJ2-1; d_call: TRBD1; clone_size: .; v_call: TRBV15; cdr3_nt: TGTGCCACCAGGGCAGGGGGATTGGATGAGCAGTTCTTC; cdr3_aa: CATRAGGLDEQFF
j_call: TRBJ2-3; d_call: TRBD1; clone_size: .; v_call: TRBV5-1; cdr3_nt: TGCGCCAGCAGCTTGGGGGGCGCGACAGGGGTAGATACGCAGTATTTT; cdr3_aa: CASSLGGATGVDTQYF
j_call: TRBJ2-7; d_call: .; clone_size: .; v_call: TRBV21-1; cdr3_nt: TGTGCCAGCAGCAAGTATGAAGGACAAGGGGTGTGTTTCGCCTACGAGCAGTACTTC; cdr3_aa: CASSKYEGQGVCFAYEQYF
j_call: TRBJ1-2; d_call: TRBD1; clone_size: .; v_call: TRBV18; cdr3_nt: TGTGCCAGCTCGTCCCCCGGGACAGCGAACTATGGCTACACCTTC; cdr3_aa: CASSSPGTANYGYTF
j_call: TRBJ2-1; d_call: .; clone_size: .; v_call: TRBV6-4; cdr3_nt: TGTGCCAGCAGTTCACAGGGCGGCAATGAGCAGTTCTTC; cdr3_aa: CASSSQGGNEQFF
j_call: TRBJ1-1; d_call: .; clone_size: .; v_call: TRBV24-1; cdr3_nt: TGTGCCACCAGTGATTCGACAGCTCAAGCTTTCTTT; cdr3_aa: CATSDSTAQAFF
j_call: TRBJ1-6; d_call: .; clone_size: .; v_call: TRBV30; cdr3_nt: TGTGCCTGGAGTCCCGGGACATCTGGACTCCTCCACTTT; cdr3_aa: CAWSPGTSGLLHF
j_call: TRBJ2-5; d_call: .; clone_size: few; v_call: TRBV27; cdr3_nt: TGTGCCAGCAGACTCTACCCCAACCAAGAGACCCAGTACTTC; cdr3_aa: CASRLYPNQETQYF
j_call: TRBJ2-6; d_call: .; clone_size: .; v_call: TRBV18; cdr3_nt: TGTGCCAGCCACCCCCAAGGGGTTGGGGCCAACGTCCTGACTTTC; cdr3_aa: CASHPQGVGANVLTF
j_call: TRBJ1-1; d_call: .; clone_size: .; v_call: TRBV5-1; cdr3_nt: TGCGCCAGCAGCCAGGTATCCCCGAACACTGAAGCTTTCTTT; cdr3_aa: CASSQVSPNTEAFF
j_call: TRBJ2-3; d_call: TRBD1; clone_size: once; v_call: TRBV19; cdr3_nt: TGTGCCATCCAGGGGGCCCAGAGCGCAGATACGCAGTATTTT; cdr3_aa: CAIQGAQSADTQYF
j_call: TRBJ1-1; d_call: .; clone_size: .; v_call: TRBV24-1; cdr3_nt: TGTGCCACCAGTGATTTGGGCTACACTGAAGCTTTCTTT; cdr3_aa: CATSDLGYTEAFF
j_call: TRBJ2-5; d_call: .; clone_size: once; v_call: TRBV19; cdr3_nt: TGTGCCAGTAGTTCGTGGGCCATCCAAGAGACCCAGTACTTC; cdr3_aa: CASSSWAIQETQYF
j_call: TRBJ1-1; d_call: .; clone_size: .; v_call: TRBV5-1; cdr3_nt: TGCGCCAGCAGACCAGTCGGGTCCACTGAAGCTTTCTTT; cdr3_aa: CASRPVGSTEAFF
j_call: TRBJ2-7; d_call: .; clone_size: .; v_call: TRBV5-6; cdr3_nt: TGTGCCAGCAGCTGGGGCCAGAGCTCCTACGAGCAGTACTTC; cdr3_aa: CASSWGQSSYEQYF
j_call: TRBJ1-5; d_call: .; clone_size: .; v_call: TRBV7-9; cdr3_nt: TGTGCCAGCAGCAGACAGGGCAATCAGCCCCAGCATTTT; cdr3_aa: CASSRQGNQPQHF
j_call: TRBJ2-7; d_call: .; clone_size: .; v_call: TRBV25-1; cdr3_nt: TGTGCCAGCAGTGAAGGGGGCGGTATATCCTACGAGCAGTACTTC; cdr3_aa: CASSEGGGISYEQYF
j_call: TRBJ2-3; d_call: .; clone_size: once; v_call: TRBV7-6; cdr3_nt: TGTGCCAGCAGCTCCCTCCTAGGGGCCGGCCTCACAGATACGCAGTATTTT; cdr3_aa: CASSSLLGAGLTDTQYF
j_call: TRBJ2-5; d_call: .; clone_size: .; v_call: TRBV7-6; cdr3_nt: TGTGCCAGCAGCTTATTGGCGAGGAACGGAGAGACCCAGTACTTC; cdr3_aa: CASSLLARNGETQYF
j_call: TRBJ1-5; d_call: TRBD1; clone_size: .; v_call: TRBV6-2/TRBV6-3; cdr3_nt: TGTGCCAGCAGTTACTCTTCCGGGACAGGGAGTCGCCAGCCCCAGCATTTT; cdr3_aa: CASSYSSGTGSRQPQHF
j_call: TRBJ2-5; d_call: TRBD2; clone_size: .; v_call: TRBV5-1; cdr3_nt: TGCGCCAGCAGCGGACTAGCGGGAGGGTCCGGAGAGACCCAGTACTTC; cdr3_aa: CASSGLAGGSGETQYF
j_call: TRBJ1-5; d_call: .; clone_size: .; v_call: TRBV29-1; cdr3_nt: TGCAGCGTCGGGACCAGGGGTGAGCCCCAGCATTTT; cdr3_aa: CSVGTRGEPQHF
j_call: TRBJ2-3; d_call: .; clone_size: .; v_call: TRBV7-2; cdr3_nt: TGTGCCAGCATCTTCCGGGGGGCGGAAAGCACAGATACGCAGTATTTT; cdr3_aa: CASIFRGAESTDTQYF
j_call: TRBJ2-2; d_call: .; clone_size: .; v_call: TRBV7-2; cdr3_nt: TGTGCCAGCAGCGTACAGGGTAACGGGGAGCTGTTTTTT; cdr3_aa: CASSVQGNGELFF
j_call: TRBJ2-7; d_call: TRBD2; clone_size: once; v_call: TRBV6-2/TRBV6-3; cdr3_nt: TGTGCCAGCAGTTACCCGGGGGGGAACTACGAGCAGTACTTC; cdr3_aa: CASSYPGGNYEQYF
j_call: TRBJ1-2; d_call: .; clone_size: .; v_call: TRBV29-1; cdr3_nt: TGCAGCGACGCTTGGGGGGATGGCTACACCTTC; cdr3_aa: CSDAWGDGYTF
j_call: TRBJ1-1; d_call: TRBD1; clone_size: .; v_call: TRBV19; cdr3_nt: TGTGCCAGTCGCGGAGCAGGGGGGAACACTGAAGCTTTCTTT; cdr3_aa: CASRGAGGNTEAFF
j_call: TRBJ1-1; d_call: .; clone_size: .; v_call: TRBV11-3; cdr3_nt: TGTGCCAGCAGCTTAGGGGCAGGACTCCTACGGGGGAACACTGAAGCTTTCTTT; cdr3_aa: CASSLGAGLLRGNTEAFF
j_call: TRBJ2-3; d_call: TRBD2; clone_size: .; v_call: TRBV3-1/TRBV3-2; cdr3_nt: TGTGCCAGCAGCCAAGTAAGGGTAGCGGGGGTCACAGATACGCAGTATTTT; cdr3_aa: CASSQVRVAGVTDTQYF
j_call: TRBJ1-5; d_call: .; clone_size: .; v_call: TRBV7-2; cdr3_nt: TGTGCCAGCACCCGCTGGGCGGGGGAGGGTCAGCCCCAGCATTTT; cdr3_aa: CASTRWAGEGQPQHF
j_call: TRBJ1-6; d_call: TRBD1; clone_size: .; v_call: TRBV7-2; cdr3_nt: TGTGCCAGCAGCACCTCCCGACAGGGTGGTTCACCCCTCCACTTT; cdr3_aa: CASSTSRQGGSPLHF
j_call: TRBJ1-4; d_call: TRBD1; clone_size: .; v_call: TRBV7-2; cdr3_nt: TGTGCCAGCAGCGCACGATCCAACACAGGGGTGTCTAATGAAAAACTGTTTTTT; cdr3_aa: CASSARSNTGVSNEKLFF
j_call: TRBJ1-4; d_call: TRBD1; clone_size: .; v_call: TRBV11-2; cdr3_nt: TGTGCCAGCAGCTTCGGACAGGGGATCGAAAAACTGTTTTTT; cdr3_aa: CASSFGQGIEKLFF
j_call: TRBJ2-2; d_call: .; clone_size: .; v_call: TRBV11-2; cdr3_nt: TGTGCCAGCAGCCCCGGGAGCTACACCGGGGAGCTGTTTTTT; cdr3_aa: CASSPGSYTGELFF
j_call: TRBJ2-7; d_call: .; clone_size: .; v_call: TRBV7-2; cdr3_nt: TGTGCCAGCAGCTTAGTGAGTCTAGATACCTACGAGCAGTACTTC; cdr3_aa: CASSLVSLDTYEQYF
j_call: TRBJ1-6; d_call: .; clone_size: .; v_call: TRBV3-1/TRBV3-2; cdr3_nt: TGTGCCAGCAGCCCAGGCGTTCATTCACCCCTCCACTTT; cdr3_aa: CASSPGVHSPLHF
j_call: TRBJ2-1; d_call: TRBD1; clone_size: once; v_call: TRBV27; cdr3_nt: TGTGCCAGCAGAATCTTTGGACAGGGGGCTGAGGAGCAGTTCTTC; cdr3_aa: CASRIFGQGAEEQFF
j_call: TRBJ2-5; d_call: TRBD2; clone_size: .; v_call: TRBV2; cdr3_nt: TGTGCCAGCAGCGAGGGACTAGCGGGACAAGAGACCCAGTACTTC; cdr3_aa: CASSEGLAGQETQYF
j_call: TRBJ2-7; d_call: TRBD2; clone_size: .; v_call: TRBV6-6; cdr3_nt: TGTGCCAGCAGTCGAAGAAGCTTAGCGGGAGGGGGAAACGAGCAGTACTTC; cdr3_aa: CASSRRSLAGGGNEQYF
j_call: TRBJ2-3; d_call: TRBD1; clone_size: .; v_call: TRBV7-8; cdr3_nt: TGTGCCAGCAGCCGGGACAGCCTCGGCACAGATACGCAGTATTTT; cdr3_aa: CASSRDSLGTDTQYF
j_call: TRBJ2-1; d_call: TRBD1; clone_size: .; v_call: TRBV19; cdr3_nt: TGTGCCAGTAGTCCCGGACAGGGCCCCTACAATGAGCAGTTCTTC; cdr3_aa: CASSPGQGPYNEQFF
j_call: TRBJ2-1; d_call: TRBD2; clone_size: .; v_call: TRBV9; cdr3_nt: TGTGCCAGCTCTGGGGCGGGGGCCTACAATGAGCAGTTCTTC; cdr3_aa: CASSGAGAYNEQFF
j_call: TRBJ1-1; d_call: TRBD1; clone_size: .; v_call: TRBV2; cdr3_nt: TGTGCCAGCAATAGACAGGGGCCCACTGAAGCTTTCTTT; cdr3_aa: CASNRQGPTEAFF
j_call: TRBJ1-4; d_call: TRBD1; clone_size: .; v_call: TRBV15; cdr3_nt: TGTGCCACTAGAGGGACAGGGGCTGAAAAACTGTTTTTT; cdr3_aa: CATRGTGAEKLFF
j_call: TRBJ2-5; d_call: .; clone_size: .; v_call: TRBV7-2; cdr3_nt: TGTGCCAGCAGCTCCCTAGAGACCCAGTACTTC; cdr3_aa: CASSSLETQYF
j_call: TRBJ2-5; d_call: .; clone_size: .; v_call: TRBV5-8; cdr3_nt: TGTGCCAGCAGCTTGTCACAGCGGCAAGAGACCCAGTACTTC; cdr3_aa: CASSLSQRQETQYF
j_call: TRBJ2-5; d_call: .; clone_size: .; v_call: TRBV5-8; cdr3_nt: TGTGCCAGCAGGCAGGGTGTGGGGGGCCAAGAGACCCAGTACTTC; cdr3_aa: CASRQGVGGQETQYF
j_call: TRBJ1-5; d_call: .; clone_size: few; v_call: TRBV6-5; cdr3_nt: TGTGCCAGCAGTAGACAGGTTGGCAATCAGCCCCAGCATTTT; cdr3_aa: CASSRQVGNQPQHF
j_call: TRBJ1-2; d_call: TRBD1; clone_size: .; v_call: TRBV29-1; cdr3_nt: TGCAGCGCACGACAGGGGGAATATGGCTACACCTTC; cdr3_aa: CSARQGEYGYTF
j_call: TRBJ1-5; d_call: .; clone_size: few; v_call: TRBV18; cdr3_nt: TGTGCCAGCTCACCACCGGGCAGGGGCAATCAGCCCCAGCATTTT; cdr3_aa: CASSPPGRGNQPQHF
j_call: TRBJ1-2; d_call: .; clone_size: .; v_call: TRBV12-3/TRBV12-4; cdr3_nt: TGTGCCAGCAGTTTACAGGGGAACTATGGCTACACCTTC; cdr3_aa: CASSLQGNYGYTF
j_call: TRBJ1-6; d_call: .; clone_size: .; v_call: TRBV7-2; cdr3_nt: TGTGCCAGCAGCTTGTGGGGGGTGGGTAATTCACCCCTCCACTTT; cdr3_aa: CASSLWGVGNSPLHF